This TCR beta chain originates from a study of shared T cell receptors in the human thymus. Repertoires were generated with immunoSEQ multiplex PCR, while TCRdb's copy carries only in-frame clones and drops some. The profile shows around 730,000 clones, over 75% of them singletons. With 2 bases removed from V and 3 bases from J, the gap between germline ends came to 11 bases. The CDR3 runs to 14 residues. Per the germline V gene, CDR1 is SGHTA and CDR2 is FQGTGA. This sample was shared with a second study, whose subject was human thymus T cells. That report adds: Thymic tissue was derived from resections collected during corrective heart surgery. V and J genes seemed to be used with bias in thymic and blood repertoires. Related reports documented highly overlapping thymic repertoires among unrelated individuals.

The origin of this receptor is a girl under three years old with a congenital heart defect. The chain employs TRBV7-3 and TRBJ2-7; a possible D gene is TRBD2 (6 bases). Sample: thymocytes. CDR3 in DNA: TGTGCCAGCAGCTTAGAACGGGGGTGCTACGAGCAGTACTTC. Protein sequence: CASSLERGCYEQYF.